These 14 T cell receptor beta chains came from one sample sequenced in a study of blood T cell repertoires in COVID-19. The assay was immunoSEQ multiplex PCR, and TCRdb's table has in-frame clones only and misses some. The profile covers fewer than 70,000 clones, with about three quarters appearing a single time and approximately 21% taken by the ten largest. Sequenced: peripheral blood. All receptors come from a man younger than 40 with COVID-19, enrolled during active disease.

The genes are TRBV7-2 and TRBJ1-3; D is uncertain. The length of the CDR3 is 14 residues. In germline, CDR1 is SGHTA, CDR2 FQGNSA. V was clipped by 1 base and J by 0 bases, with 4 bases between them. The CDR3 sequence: CASSLGLSGNTIYF. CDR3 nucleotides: TGTGCCAGCAGCTTAGGACTCTCTGGAAACACCATATATTTT.

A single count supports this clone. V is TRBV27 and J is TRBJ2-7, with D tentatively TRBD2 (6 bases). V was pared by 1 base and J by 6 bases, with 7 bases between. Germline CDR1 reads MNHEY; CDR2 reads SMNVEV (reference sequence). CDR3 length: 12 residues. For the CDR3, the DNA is TGTGCCAGCAGTTTATTGGGGGGCGAGCAGTACTTC. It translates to CASSLLGGEQYF.

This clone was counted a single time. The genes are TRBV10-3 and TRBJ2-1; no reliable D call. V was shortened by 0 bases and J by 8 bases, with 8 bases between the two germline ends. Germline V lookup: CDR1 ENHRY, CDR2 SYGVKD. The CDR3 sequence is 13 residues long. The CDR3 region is CAISESAPYEQFF. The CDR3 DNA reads TGTGCCATCAGTGAGTCAGCACCCTATGAGCAGTTCTTC.

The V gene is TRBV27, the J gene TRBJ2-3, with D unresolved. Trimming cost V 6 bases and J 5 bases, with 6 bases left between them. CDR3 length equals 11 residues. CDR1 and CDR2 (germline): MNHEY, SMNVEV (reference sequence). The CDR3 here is CASRTQDTQYF. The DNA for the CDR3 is TGTGCCAGCAGAACTCAAGATACGCAGTATTTT.

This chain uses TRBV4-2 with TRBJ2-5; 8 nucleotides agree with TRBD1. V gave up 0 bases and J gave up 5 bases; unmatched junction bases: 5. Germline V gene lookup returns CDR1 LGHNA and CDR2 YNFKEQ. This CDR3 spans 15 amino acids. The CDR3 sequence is CASSQEAGGAETQYF. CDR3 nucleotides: TGTGCCAGCAGCCAAGAGGCAGGGGGCGCCGAGACCCAGTACTTC.

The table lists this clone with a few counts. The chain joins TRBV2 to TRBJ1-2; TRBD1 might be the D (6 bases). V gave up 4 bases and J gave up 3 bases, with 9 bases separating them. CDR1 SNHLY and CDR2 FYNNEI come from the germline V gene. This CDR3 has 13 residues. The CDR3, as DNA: TGTGCCAGCAGTGTGGACAGAGACTATGGCTACACCTTC. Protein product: CASSVDRDYGYTF.

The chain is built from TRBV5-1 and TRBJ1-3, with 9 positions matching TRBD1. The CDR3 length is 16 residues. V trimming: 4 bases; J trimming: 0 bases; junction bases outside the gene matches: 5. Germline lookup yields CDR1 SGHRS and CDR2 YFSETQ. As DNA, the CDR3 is TGCGCCAGCAGCCTTGGACAGGGGAGCTCTGGAAACACCATATATTTT. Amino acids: CASSLGQGSSGNTIYF. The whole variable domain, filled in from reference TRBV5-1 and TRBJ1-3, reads KAGVTQTPRYLIKTRGQQVTLSCSPISGHRSVSWYQQTPGQGLQFLFEYFSETQRNKGNFPGRFSGRQFSNSRSEMNVSTLELGDSALYLCASSLGQGSSGNTIYFGEGSWLTVV.

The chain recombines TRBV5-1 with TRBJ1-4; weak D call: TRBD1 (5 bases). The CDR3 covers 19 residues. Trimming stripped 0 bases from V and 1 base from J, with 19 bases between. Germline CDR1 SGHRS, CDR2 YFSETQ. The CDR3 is CASSLAPLDLQGTNEKLFF. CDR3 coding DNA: TGCGCCAGCAGCTTGGCTCCATTGGACCTTCAGGGAACTAATGAAAAACTGTTTTTT.

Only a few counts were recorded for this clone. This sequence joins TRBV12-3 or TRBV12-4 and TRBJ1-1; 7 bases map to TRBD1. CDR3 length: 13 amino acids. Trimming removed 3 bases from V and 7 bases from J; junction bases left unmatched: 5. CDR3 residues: CASSFEGGSEAFF. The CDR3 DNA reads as TGTGCCAGCAGTTTTGAAGGGGGCAGTGAAGCTTTCTTT.

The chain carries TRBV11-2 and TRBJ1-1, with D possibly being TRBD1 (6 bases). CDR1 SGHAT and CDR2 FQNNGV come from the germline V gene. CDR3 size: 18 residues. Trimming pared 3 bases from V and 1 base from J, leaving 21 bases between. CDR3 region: CASSLGFRLGGENTEAFF. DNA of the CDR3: TGTGCCAGCAGCTTGGGTTTCAGGCTAGGGGGGGAGAACACTGAAGCTTTCTTT.

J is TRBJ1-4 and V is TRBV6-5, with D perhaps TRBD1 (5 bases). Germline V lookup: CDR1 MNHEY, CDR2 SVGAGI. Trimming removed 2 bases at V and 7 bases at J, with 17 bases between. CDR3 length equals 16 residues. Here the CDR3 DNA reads TGTGCCAGCAGTTACGCCGACGGAGCCGGGGGTGAAAAACTGTTTTTT. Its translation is CASSYADGAGGEKLFF.

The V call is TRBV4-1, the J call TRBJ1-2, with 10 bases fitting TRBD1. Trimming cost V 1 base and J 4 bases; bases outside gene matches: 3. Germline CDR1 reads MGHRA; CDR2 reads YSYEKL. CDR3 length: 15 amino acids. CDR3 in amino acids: CASSQGTGGGYGYTF. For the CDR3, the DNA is TGCGCCAGCAGCCAAGGGACAGGGGGGGGCTATGGCTACACCTTC.

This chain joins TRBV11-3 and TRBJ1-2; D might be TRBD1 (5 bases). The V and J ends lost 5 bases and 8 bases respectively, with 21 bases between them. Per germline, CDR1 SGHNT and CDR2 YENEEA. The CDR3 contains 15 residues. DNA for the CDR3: TGTGCCAGCAGCCCAAATTGGGAAGGGAGGGGCGGCTACACCTTC. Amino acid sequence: CASSPNWEGRGGYTF.

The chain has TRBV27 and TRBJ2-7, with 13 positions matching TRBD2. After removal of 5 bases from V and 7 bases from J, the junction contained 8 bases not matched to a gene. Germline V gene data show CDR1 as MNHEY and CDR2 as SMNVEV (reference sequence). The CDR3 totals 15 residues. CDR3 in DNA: TGTGCCAGCAGTATCGGACTAGCGGGAGTTTGGGAGCAGTACTTC. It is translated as CASSIGLAGVWEQYF.